This T cell receptor beta chain is from a study of T cell responses to AZD1222 COVID-19 vaccine. At the level of the study: Pooled in the analysis were second doses at about 4 or about 12 weeks.

This clone showed up just once. Its cognate antigen is unknown. Germline V gives CDR1 MNHEY, CDR2 SMNVEV (reference sequence). This CDR3 contains 15 residues. The V gene end was trimmed by 3 bases and the J gene end by 3 bases; junction bases not matched to a gene: 6. Assay used: immunoSEQ multiplex PCR; TCRdb lists only in-frame clones, some missing. The sample records roughly 100,000 clones, 80% to 90% being singletons. Points from the study as a whole: Repertoire collection took place solely once the T cell response had peaked. Once two AZD1222 doses were given, Spike-specific TCR breadth and depth went up.

This material consisted of peripheral blood, taken on day 0 of AZD1222 vaccination. The genes are TRBV27 and TRBJ2-7; 9 positions match TRBD1. This TCR derives from an adult in good health. This CDR3 is CASSFLDRGFYEQYF. DNA of the CDR3: TGTGCCAGCAGTTTCCTGGACAGGGGATTCTACGAGCAGTACTTC.